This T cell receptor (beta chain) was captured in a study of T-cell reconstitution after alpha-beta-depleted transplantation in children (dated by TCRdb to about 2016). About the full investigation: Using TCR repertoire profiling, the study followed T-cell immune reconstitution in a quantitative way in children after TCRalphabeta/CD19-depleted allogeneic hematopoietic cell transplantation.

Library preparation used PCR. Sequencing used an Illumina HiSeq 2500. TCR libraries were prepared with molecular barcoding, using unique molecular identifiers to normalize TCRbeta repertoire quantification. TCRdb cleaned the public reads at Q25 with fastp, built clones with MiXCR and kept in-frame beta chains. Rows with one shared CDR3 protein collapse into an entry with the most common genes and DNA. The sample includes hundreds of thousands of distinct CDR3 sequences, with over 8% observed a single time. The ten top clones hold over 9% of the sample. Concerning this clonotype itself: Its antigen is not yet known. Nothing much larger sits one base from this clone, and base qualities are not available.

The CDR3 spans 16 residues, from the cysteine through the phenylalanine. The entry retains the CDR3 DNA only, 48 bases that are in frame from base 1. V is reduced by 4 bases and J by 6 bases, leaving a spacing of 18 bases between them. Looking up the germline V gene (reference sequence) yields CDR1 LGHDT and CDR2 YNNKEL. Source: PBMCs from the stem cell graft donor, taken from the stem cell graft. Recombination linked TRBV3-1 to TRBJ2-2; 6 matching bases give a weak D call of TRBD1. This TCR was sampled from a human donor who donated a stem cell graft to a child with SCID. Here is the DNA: TGTGCCAGCAGCCCTACAGGACAGCTTACGTCCGGGGAGCTGTTTTTT. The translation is CASSPTGQLTSGELFF.